This is a list of T cell receptor beta chains from one sample in a study of blood T cell repertoires in COVID-19. The method was immunoSEQ multiplex PCR; TCRdb's version includes in-frame clones alone and lacks a portion of them. The table shows 400,000 to 500,000 clones, with 88% occurring only once. Sequenced sample: PBMCs or T cells enriched from blood (not recorded which). These receptors all stem from a woman aged 40 to 49 who had recovered from COVID-19. The CDR3 runs from the conserved cysteine through the conserved F or W. The D gene is left open where the match is weak. Part of the rows lack a size; the others show once, few, many or a class for expanded clones.

d_call | clone_size | j_call | v_call | cdr3_aa | cdr3_nt
TRBD2 | . | TRBJ2-1 | TRBV5-1 | CASSLELASGYNEQFF | TGCGCCAGCAGCTTGGAGTTGGCTAGCGGATACAATGAGCAGTTCTTC
TRBD2 | . | TRBJ2-2 | TRBV5-6 | CASSLGLAGGYNTGELFF | TGTGCCAGCAGCTTGGGGCTAGCGGGAGGATATAACACCGGGGAGCTGTTTTTT
. | . | TRBJ1-1 | TRBV27 | CASSLSPAGHNTEAFF | TGTGCCAGCAGTTTAAGCCCGGCGGGGCACAACACTGAAGCTTTCTTT
. | once | TRBJ2-7 | TRBV5-6 | CASSFGQAYEQYF | TGTGCCAGCAGCTTCGGCCAGGCCTACGAGCAGTACTTC
TRBD1 | . | TRBJ2-7 | TRBV5-4 | CASSTDRIYEQYF | TGTGCCAGCAGCACGGACAGGATCTACGAGCAGTACTTC
. | . | TRBJ1-6 | TRBV12-5 | CASGAGPSSYNSPLHF | TGTGCTAGCGGGGCGGGACCTAGCTCCTATAATTCACCCCTCCACTTT
TRBD2 | . | TRBJ2-5 | TRBV7-2 | CASSRGLAGGTSETQYF | TGTGCCAGCAGCAGGGGACTAGCGGGAGGAACCTCGGAGACCCAGTACTTC
. | . | TRBJ1-2 | TRBV25-1 | CASREAGSGGYTF | TGTGCCAGCAGGGAAGCAGGTTCTGGTGGCTACACCTTC
TRBD2 | once | TRBJ2-5 | TRBV29-1 | CSVEEGIAGRQTQYF | TGCAGCGTTGAAGAGGGAATAGCGGGAAGGCAGACCCAGTACTTC
. | . | TRBJ1-2 | TRBV6-8 | CASSYFPKRSDRILANYGYTF | TGTGCCAGCAGTTATTTTCCGAAACGTAGTGACAGGATATTAGCTAACTATGGCTACACCTTC
TRBD2 | . | TRBJ2-1 | TRBV13 | CASNLAGRGQFF | TGTGCCAGCAATTTAGCGGGTCGCGGGCAGTTCTTC
. | once | TRBJ2-3 | TRBV19 | CASTARAGPDTQYF | TGTGCCAGTACCGCTAGGGCAGGGCCAGATACGCAGTATTTT
TRBD1 | . | TRBJ1-4 | TRBV7-9 | CASSFTGGEEKLFF | TGTGCCAGCAGCTTCACAGGGGGTGAAGAAAAACTGTTTTTT
. | . | TRBJ1-5 | TRBV7-2 | CASSLKGLNQPQHF | TGTGCCAGCAGCTTAAAGGGGCTCAATCAGCCCCAGCATTTT
. | . | TRBJ1-5 | TRBV18 | CASSPGRVAVRGNQPQHF | TGTGCCAGCTCACCGGGCAGGGTGGCTGTTCGGGGCAATCAGCCCCAGCATTTT
. | . | TRBJ1-1 | TRBV4-3 | CASSHLTGWNTEAFF | TGCGCCAGCAGCCACCTGACAGGATGGAACACTGAAGCTTTCTTT
. | . | TRBJ2-3 | TRBV20-1 | CSASTASRTDTQYF | TGCAGTGCTAGTACAGCCTCTCGCACAGATACGCAGTATTTT
. | . | TRBJ1-1 | TRBV7-8 | CASSTTPVNTEAFF | TGTGCCAGCAGCACCACCCCGGTGAACACTGAAGCTTTCTTT
. | . | TRBJ1-1 | TRBV7-8 | CASTRGGPNTEAFF | TGTGCCAGCACGAGGGGGGGCCCGAACACTGAAGCTTTCTTT
TRBD2 | . | TRBJ2-3 | TRBV5-4 | CASSLVGREGGDTQYF | TGTGCCAGCAGCCTAGTAGGGCGGGAGGGCGGAGATACGCAGTATTTT
TRBD2 | . | TRBJ2-1 | TRBV24-1 | CATSDPTSGQGDEQFF | TGTGCCACCAGTGACCCGACTAGCGGCCAAGGGGATGAGCAGTTCTTC
. | . | TRBJ1-2 | TRBV4-3 | CASSQDPRGDYGYTF | TGCGCCAGCAGCCAAGACCCCAGGGGCGACTATGGCTACACCTTC
TRBD2 | . | TRBJ2-3 | TRBV5-4 | CASSLGLAGGEDTQYF | TGTGCCAGCAGCTTAGGACTAGCGGGAGGGGAAGATACGCAGTATTTT
. | . | TRBJ1-1 | TRBV14 | CASSPFKGHGRGGTEAFF | TGTGCCAGCAGCCCATTTAAAGGCCACGGCAGGGGTGGGACTGAAGCTTTCTTT
TRBD1 | . | TRBJ2-5 | TRBV5-8 | CASSSWSTGWGKETQYF | TGTGCCAGCAGCTCGTGGTCGACAGGGTGGGGGAAAGAGACCCAGTACTTC
TRBD2 | few | TRBJ2-1 | TRBV23-1 | CASTISGRAYNEQFF | TGCGCCAGCACCATTAGCGGGAGGGCCTACAATGAGCAGTTCTTC
TRBD2 | . | TRBJ2-5 | TRBV15 | CATSSGREGLQETQYF | TGTGCCACCAGCAGCGGGCGGGAGGGCCTCCAAGAGACCCAGTACTTC
. | . | TRBJ1-1 | TRBV12-3/TRBV12-4 | CASSSRVNTEAFF | TGTGCCAGCAGTTCCAGGGTTAACACTGAAGCTTTCTTT
. | . | TRBJ1-1 | TRBV11-2 | CASSPLRQNTEAFF | TGTGCCAGCAGCCCACTTCGACAGAACACTGAAGCTTTCTTT
. | . | TRBJ2-2 | TRBV7-8 | CASSLGQGSISRGNTGELFF | TGTGCCAGCAGCTTAGGGCAAGGCTCCATCTCGCGGGGGAACACCGGGGAGCTGTTTTTT
TRBD1 | . | TRBJ1-1 | TRBV10-3 | CAISESTGGDPNTEAFF | TGTGCCATCAGTGAGTCTACAGGGGGCGACCCGAACACTGAAGCTTTCTTT
. | . | TRBJ1-1 | TRBV9 | CASSQLQEPRTEAFF | TGTGCCAGCAGTCAGCTACAGGAGCCGAGGACTGAAGCTTTCTTT
TRBD1 | . | TRBJ1-3 | TRBV18 | CATTFGTASGNTIYF | TGTGCCACCACATTCGGGACAGCCTCTGGAAACACCATATATTTT
. | . | TRBJ1-5 | TRBV2 | CASSTDRGKFNQPQHF | TGTGCCAGCAGTACCGACCGGGGAAAGTTCAATCAGCCCCAGCATTTT
. | once | TRBJ1-2 | TRBV7-9 | CASGEQGTGYTF | TGTGCCAGCGGAGAGCAGGGGACTGGCTACACCTTC
. | once | TRBJ1-1 | TRBV7-9 | CASSLPEQGMNTEAFF | TGTGCCAGCAGCTTACCAGAGCAGGGGATGAACACTGAAGCTTTCTTT
. | . | TRBJ1-6 | TRBV10-3 | CAIRPPGYNSPLHF | TGTGCCATCAGACCCCCGGGGTATAATTCACCCCTCCACTTT
TRBD1 | once | TRBJ2-1 | TRBV28 | CASSSRQGFDEQFF | TGTGCCAGCAGTTCTCGACAGGGTTTCGATGAGCAGTTCTTC
TRBD1 | . | TRBJ1-2 | TRBV19 | CASSARTGGEANYGYTF | TGTGCCAGTAGTGCCCGGACAGGGGGCGAGGCTAACTATGGCTACACCTTC
. | . | TRBJ2-1 | TRBV20-1 | CSASREADYEQFF | TGCAGTGCTAGTCGTGAAGCGGACTATGAGCAGTTCTTC
. | few | TRBJ1-1 | TRBV6-5 | CASRPWQNTEAFF | TGTGCCAGCCGCCCTTGGCAGAACACTGAAGCTTTCTTT